This is a list of T cell receptor beta chains from one sample in a study of T cell responses to AZD1222 COVID-19 vaccine. The table came from immunoSEQ multiplex PCR; TCRdb's copy has only in-frame clones and leaves some out. The sample records 120,000 or so clones, roughly 88% being singletons. Sequenced here: peripheral blood, sampled on day 0 of AZD1222 vaccination. Receptors were obtained from an adult in good health. Each CDR3 is given with its conserved first and last residue. Fields, in order: D gene, clone size, V gene, J gene, CDR3 DNA, CDR3 protein. D genes are given only for firm matches. Expanded clones get a size class; other rows say once, few or many, or leave the size out.

TRBD1,.,TRBV6-5,TRBJ1-4,TGTGCCAGCAGTCGTAGACAGGGCCACAATGAAAAACTGTTTTTT,CASSRRQGHNEKLFF
TRBD1,.,TRBV4-3,TRBJ1-2,TGCGCCAGCAGCCAAGACAGGGGGGTGAACTATGGCTACACCTTC,CASSQDRGVNYGYTF
.,few,TRBV11-2,TRBJ1-1,TGTGCCAGCAGCACGTCGGGGGGCTGGAACACTGAAGCTTTCTTT,CASSTSGGWNTEAFF
.,.,TRBV5-4,TRBJ1-1,TGTGCCAGCAGCTTGGGGGGGACCACTGAAGCTTTCTTT,CASSLGGTTEAFF
TRBD2,.,TRBV24-1,TRBJ2-1,TGTGCCACCAGAGACCAGGGACTAGCGGATTACAATGAGCAGTTCTTC,CATRDQGLADYNEQFF
TRBD1,.,TRBV18,TRBJ1-1,TGTGCCAGCTCAGGGGACAGGGAGGTCACTGAAGCTTTCTTT,CASSGDREVTEAFF
.,.,TRBV7-3,TRBJ2-2,TGTGCCAGCAGCTTAGGGGTTACGAACACCGGGGAGCTGTTTTTT,CASSLGVTNTGELFF
TRBD2,.,TRBV9,TRBJ2-3,TGTGCCAGCAGCGTCGGACTAGCGGGAGGAACAGATACGCAGTATTTT,CASSVGLAGGTDTQYF
TRBD1,.,TRBV4-2,TRBJ1-2,TGTGCCAGCAGCCAAGAGGGACAGGCCTCTTACGGCTACACCTTC,CASSQEGQASYGYTF
TRBD2,.,TRBV11-3,TRBJ2-7,TGTGCCAGCAGCCTCGGGGGGTTTTCCGGCGAGCAGTACTTC,CASSLGGFSGEQYF
TRBD1,once,TRBV10-2,TRBJ1-2,TGCGCCAGCAGTAAGGGACAGGCCAACTATGGCTACACCTTC,CASSKGQANYGYTF
.,.,TRBV5-6,TRBJ2-7,TGTGCCAGCAGCACGACAGGATCCTACGAGCAGTACTTC,CASSTTGSYEQYF
.,few,TRBV11-3,TRBJ2-7,TGTGCCAGCAGCTTGGGGAGCCGCGAGCAGTACTTC,CASSLGSREQYF
TRBD2,.,TRBV9,TRBJ2-4,TGTGCCAGCAGCGCCGGGACTAGCGGGAGCAAAAACATTCAGTACTTC,CASSAGTSGSKNIQYF
.,.,TRBV11-2,TRBJ1-1,TGTGCCAGCAGCATACTAAACACTGAAGCTTTCTTT,CASSILNTEAFF
TRBD1,.,TRBV19,TRBJ1-2,TGTGCCAGTAGTCTCGAGACAGGGGGCTATGGCTACACCTTC,CASSLETGGYGYTF
TRBD1,.,TRBV11-2,TRBJ1-1,TGTGCCAGCAGCTTTAGATCGGACAGGCCCGACAGAGAAGCTTTCTTT,CASSFRSDRPDREAFF
TRBD2,.,TRBV5-1,TRBJ2-5,TGCGCCAGCAGCATCCCCGGGACTAGCGAAGAGACCCAGTACTTC,CASSIPGTSEETQYF
.,.,TRBV28,TRBJ1-2,TGTGCCAGCAGTTTAGGTGCCAGGGCCTATGGCTACACCTTC,CASSLGARAYGYTF
.,.,TRBV12-3/TRBV12-4,TRBJ1-3,TGTGCCAGCAGTCTACCTGGAAACACCATATATTTT,CASSLPGNTIYF
.,.,TRBV30,TRBJ1-1,TGTGCCTGGAGTGTCGAAGGGCACACTGAAGCTTTCTTT,CAWSVEGHTEAFF
.,.,TRBV7-2,TRBJ1-1,TGTGCCAGCAGCTTAGGTGGGTTGAACACTGAAGCTTTCTTT,CASSLGGLNTEAFF
.,.,TRBV25-1,TRBJ1-6,TGTGCCAGCAGTGAGGGCGCGGGCTCTTCACCCCTCCACTTT,CASSEGAGSSPLHF
TRBD2,.,TRBV6-5,TRBJ2-2,TGTGCCAGCAGTATGGGGGGGTCGTCCGGGGAGCTGTTTTTT,CASSMGGSSGELFF
.,few,TRBV27,TRBJ1-4,TGTGCCAGCAGTTTCCGGGGTACTAATGAAAAACTGTTTTTT,CASSFRGTNEKLFF
.,.,TRBV7-7,TRBJ2-7,TGTGCTAGCAGCTTAGGAGACAGTATTCGGTACGAGCAGTACTTC,CASSLGDSIRYEQYF
TRBD2,.,TRBV7-9,TRBJ2-5,TGTGCCGGAGAAAAGTCCGGGACTAGCCGAAGGTACCAAGAGACCCAGTACTTC,CAGEKSGTSRRYQETQYF
.,.,TRBV12-3/TRBV12-4,TRBJ2-7,TGTGCCAGCAGTAAGCGGTTTTCCTACGAGCAGTACTTC,CASSKRFSYEQYF
TRBD2,.,TRBV30,TRBJ2-7,TGTGCCTCAAAAGGGGACTACTCCTACGAGCAGTACTTC,CASKGDYSYEQYF
TRBD2,few,TRBV6-2/TRBV6-3,TRBJ2-2,TGTGCCAGCAGCGACGCTAGCGGGGGGGATACCGGGGAGCTGTTTTTT,CASSDASGGDTGELFF
TRBD1,.,TRBV11-3,TRBJ2-5,TGTGCCAGCAGCGGGGGACAGTTACTACAAGAGACCCAGTACTTC,CASSGGQLLQETQYF
TRBD1,.,TRBV5-5,TRBJ2-2,TGTGCCAGCAGCCTGAACTGGATCCCGGGACAGGGAAACACCGGGGAGCTGTTTTTT,CASSLNWIPGQGNTGELFF
.,.,TRBV12-3/TRBV12-4,TRBJ1-1,TGTGCCAGCAGTTTATTCAACACTGAAGCTTTCTTT,CASSLFNTEAFF
.,.,TRBV24-1,TRBJ2-6,TGTGCCACCAGTGATTACCCCCCGGACAGTAACTCTGGGGCCAACGTCCTGACTTTC,CATSDYPPDSNSGANVLTF
.,.,TRBV6-5,TRBJ1-1,TGTGCCAGCAGTTACTCGTCGAGAAACACTGAAGCTTTCTTT,CASSYSSRNTEAFF
TRBD1,.,TRBV27,TRBJ2-3,TGTGCCAGCAGTTCGGGACAGGCCAGCACAGATACGCAGTATTTT,CASSSGQASTDTQYF
TRBD2,.,TRBV11-3,TRBJ2-3,TGTGCCAGCAGCTTGACTAGCGGGAGCACAGATACGCAGTATTTT,CASSLTSGSTDTQYF
TRBD2,.,TRBV18,TRBJ2-7,TGTGCCAGCTCACTGGCGAGGGCGGGGGGGCCGTACGAGCAGTACTTC,CASSLARAGGPYEQYF
.,.,TRBV5-1,TRBJ1-2,TGCGCCAGCAGCTTGGCGCAGGTTAACTATGGCTACACCTTC,CASSLAQVNYGYTF
TRBD1,.,TRBV27,TRBJ2-4,TGTGCCAGCAGGATACAGGGGGCGGACATTCAGTACTTC,CASRIQGADIQYF
TRBD2,.,TRBV7-3,TRBJ2-7,TGTGCCAGCAGCTTATCGGGACTAGCGGGAGCTGGGGAGCAGTACTTC,CASSLSGLAGAGEQYF
.,.,TRBV29-1,TRBJ2-7,TGCAGCGTTGAAGGACAGAGCTACGAGCAGTACTTC,CSVEGQSYEQYF
.,once,TRBV30,TRBJ2-7,TGTGCCTGGGGATTTGGGGGGAGTAGCTACGAGCAGTACTTC,CAWGFGGSSYEQYF
.,.,TRBV12-3/TRBV12-4,TRBJ1-2,TGTGCCAGCAGCCCTACCGCTAACTATGGCTACACCTTC,CASSPTANYGYTF
.,.,TRBV7-2,TRBJ2-7,TGTGCCAGCAGCTCCGGAGCCACTCCCTACGAGCAGTACTTC,CASSSGATPYEQYF
.,few,TRBV30,TRBJ1-5,TGTGCCTGGAGTTGGAGTGCTAGCAATCAGCCCCAGCATTTT,CAWSWSASNQPQHF
TRBD2,.,TRBV9,TRBJ2-1,TGTGCCAGCAGCGTTACCGTAGCGGGAGGTTGGGGTGAGCAGTTCTTC,CASSVTVAGGWGEQFF
.,.,TRBV30,TRBJ1-4,TGTGCCGGCTACAGGGAGACTGAAAAACTGTTTTTT,CAGYRETEKLFF